Given below is one T cell receptor (beta chain) in context. What it binds is unknown. Unique molecular identifier tags were affixed to discrete cDNA molecules. Each CDR3 protein gets one entry after TCRdb re-called the 5' RACE reads with MiXCR. The sample has roughly 45,000 distinct CDR3 sequences, about an eighth seen once. This record comes from a study of early T cells in non-severe SARS-CoV-2 infection. Looking at the study overall: Unsorted whole-blood RNA was sequenced in bulk, leaving chains unpaired. Broader study findings: Anti-spike CD8 responses were favored in VDJdb matching, and private and CD4 specificities were missed.

V was cut by 7 bases and J by 8 bases, with 12 bases left in between. Germline assignment: CDR1 SQVTM and CDR2 ANQGSEA. The CDR3 is 11 amino acids. The sample comprised whole blood. This receptor was identified in an adult who was a healthcare worker with PCR-confirmed SARS-CoV-2 infection or an uninfected control (not recorded which). V and J are TRBV29-1 and TRBJ2-1; unclear D gene. DNA of the CDR3: TGCAGCGGGGATCGTAGTGATGAGCAGTTCTTC. Translated: CSGDRSDEQFF.